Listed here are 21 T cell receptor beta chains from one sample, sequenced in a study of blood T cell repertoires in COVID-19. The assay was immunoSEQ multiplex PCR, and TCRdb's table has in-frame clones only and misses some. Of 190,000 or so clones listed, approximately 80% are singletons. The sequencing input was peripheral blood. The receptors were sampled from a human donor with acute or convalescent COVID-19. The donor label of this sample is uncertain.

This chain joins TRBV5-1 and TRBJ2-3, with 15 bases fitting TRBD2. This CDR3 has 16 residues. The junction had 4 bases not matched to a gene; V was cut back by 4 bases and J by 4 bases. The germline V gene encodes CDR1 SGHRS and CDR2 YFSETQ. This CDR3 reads CASSAGTSGRSDTQYF. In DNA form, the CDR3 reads TGCGCCAGCAGCGCGGGGACTAGCGGGAGGTCAGATACGCAGTATTTT.

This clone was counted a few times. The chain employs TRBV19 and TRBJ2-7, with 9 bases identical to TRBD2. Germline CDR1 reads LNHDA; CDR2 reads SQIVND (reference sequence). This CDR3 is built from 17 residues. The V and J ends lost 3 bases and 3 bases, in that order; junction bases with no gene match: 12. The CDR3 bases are TGTGCCAGTAGTATGGCGACTGGCGGGAGGGTGGTCTACGAGCAGTACTTC. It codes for CASSMATGGRVVYEQYF.

The CDR3 here is CASRGQTDTEAFF. The DNA of the CDR3 is TGCGCCAGCAGGGGGCAGACGGACACTGAAGCTTTCTTT. This sequence joins TRBV5-1 and TRBJ1-1; TRBD1 is a possible D gene (5 bases). Germline lookup yields CDR1 SGHRS and CDR2 YFSETQ. CDR3 length equals 13 residues. The V gene lost 5 bases and the J gene lost 3 bases, with 11 bases spanning the gap.

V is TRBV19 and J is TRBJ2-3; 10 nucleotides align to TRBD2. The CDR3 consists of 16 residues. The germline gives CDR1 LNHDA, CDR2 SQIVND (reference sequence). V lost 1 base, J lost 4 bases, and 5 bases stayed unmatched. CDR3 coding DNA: TGTGCCAGTAGTATAGCCGTACTAGCGGGACCAGATACGCAGTATTTT. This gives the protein CASSIAVLAGPDTQYF. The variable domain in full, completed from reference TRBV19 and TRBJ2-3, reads DGGITQSPKYLFRKEGQNVTLSCEQNLNHDAMYWYRQDPGQGLRLIYYSQIVNDFQKGDIAEGYSVSREKKESFPLTVTSAQKNPTAFYLCASSIAVLAGPDTQYFGPGTRLTVL.

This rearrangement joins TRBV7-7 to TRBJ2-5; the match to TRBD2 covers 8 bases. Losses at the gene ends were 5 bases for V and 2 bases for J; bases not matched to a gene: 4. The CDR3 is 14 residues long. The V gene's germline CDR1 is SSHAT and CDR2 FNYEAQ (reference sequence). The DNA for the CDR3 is TGTGCCAGCAGCCGGGGGGGAGGGCAAGAGACCCAGTACTTC. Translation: CASSRGGGQETQYF.

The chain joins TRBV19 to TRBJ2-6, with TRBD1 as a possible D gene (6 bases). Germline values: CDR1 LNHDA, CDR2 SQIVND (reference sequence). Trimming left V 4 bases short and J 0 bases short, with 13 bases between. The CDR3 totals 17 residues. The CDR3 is CASSRAGAFSGANVLTF. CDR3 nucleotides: TGTGCCAGTAGTAGGGCAGGGGCGTTCTCTGGGGCCAACGTCCTGACTTTC.

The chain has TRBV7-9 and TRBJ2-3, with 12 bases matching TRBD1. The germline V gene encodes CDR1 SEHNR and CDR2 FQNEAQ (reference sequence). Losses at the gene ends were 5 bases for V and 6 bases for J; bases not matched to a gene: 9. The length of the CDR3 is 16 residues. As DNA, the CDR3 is TGTGCCAGCAGCCCACGGGACAGGGGGCTGTCGGATACGCAGTATTTT. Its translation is CASSPRDRGLSDTQYF. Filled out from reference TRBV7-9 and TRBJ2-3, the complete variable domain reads DTGVSQNPRHKITKRGQNVTFRCDPISEHNRLYWYRQTLGQGPEFLTYFQNEAQLEKSRLLSDRFSAERPKGSFSTLEIQRTEQGDSAMYLCASSPRDRGLSDTQYFGPGTRLTVL.

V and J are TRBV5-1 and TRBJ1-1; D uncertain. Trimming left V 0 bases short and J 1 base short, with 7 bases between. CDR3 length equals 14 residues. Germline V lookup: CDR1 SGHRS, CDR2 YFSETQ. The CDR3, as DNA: TGCGCCAGCAGCTTGGAAGCTTCGAACACTGAAGCTTTCTTT. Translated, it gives CASSLEASNTEAFF.

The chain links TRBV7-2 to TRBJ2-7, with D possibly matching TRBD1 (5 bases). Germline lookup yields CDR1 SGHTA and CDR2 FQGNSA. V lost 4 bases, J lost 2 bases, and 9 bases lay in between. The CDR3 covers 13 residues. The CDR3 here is CASSSTATYEQYF. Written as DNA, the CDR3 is TGTGCCAGCAGCTCGACAGCGACCTACGAGCAGTACTTC.

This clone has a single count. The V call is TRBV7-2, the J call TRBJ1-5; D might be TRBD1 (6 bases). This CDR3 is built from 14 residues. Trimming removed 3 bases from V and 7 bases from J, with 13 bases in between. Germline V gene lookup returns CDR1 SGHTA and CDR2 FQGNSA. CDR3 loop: CASSLTGTSQPQHF. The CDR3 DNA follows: TGTGCCAGCAGCTTGACGGGGACAAGCCAGCCCCAGCATTTT.

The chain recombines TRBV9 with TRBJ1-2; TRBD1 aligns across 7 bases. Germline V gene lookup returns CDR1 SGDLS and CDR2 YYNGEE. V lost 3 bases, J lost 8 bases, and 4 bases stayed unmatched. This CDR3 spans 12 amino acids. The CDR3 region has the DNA TGTGCCAGCAGCGGACCAGGGGGAGGCTACACCTTC. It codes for CASSGPGGGYTF. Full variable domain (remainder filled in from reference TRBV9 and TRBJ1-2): DSGVTQTPKHLITATGQRVTLRCSPRSGDLSVYWYQQSLDQGLQFLIQYYNGEERAKGNILERFSAQQFPDLHSELNLSSLELGDSALYFCASSGPGGGYTFGSGTRLTVV.

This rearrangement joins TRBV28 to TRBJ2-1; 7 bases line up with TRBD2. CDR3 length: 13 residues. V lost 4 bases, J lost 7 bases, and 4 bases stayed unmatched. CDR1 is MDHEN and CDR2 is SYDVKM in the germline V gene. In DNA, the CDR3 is TGTGCCAGCAGTTCCAGCGGGAAGAATGAGCAGTTCTTC. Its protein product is CASSSSGKNEQFF.

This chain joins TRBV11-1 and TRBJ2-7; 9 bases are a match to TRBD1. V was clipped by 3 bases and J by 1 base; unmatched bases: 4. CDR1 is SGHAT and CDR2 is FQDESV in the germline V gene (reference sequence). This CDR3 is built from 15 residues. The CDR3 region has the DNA TGTGCCAGCAGCTTCGACAGGGGGTCATCCTACGAGCAGTACTTC. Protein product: CASSFDRGSSYEQYF.

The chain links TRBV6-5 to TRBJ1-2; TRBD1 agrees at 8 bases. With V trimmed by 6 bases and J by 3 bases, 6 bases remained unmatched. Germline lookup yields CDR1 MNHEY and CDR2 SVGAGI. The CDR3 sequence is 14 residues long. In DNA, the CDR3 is TGTGCCAGCAGGAAACAGGGGGGTTACTATGGCTACACCTTC. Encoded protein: CASRKQGGYYGYTF.

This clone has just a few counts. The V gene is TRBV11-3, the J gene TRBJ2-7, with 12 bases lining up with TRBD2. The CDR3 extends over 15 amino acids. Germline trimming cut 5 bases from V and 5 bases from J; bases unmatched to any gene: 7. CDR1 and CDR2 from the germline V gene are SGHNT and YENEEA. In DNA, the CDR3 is TGTGCCAGCAGCCTACGGACTAGCGGGATGGACGAGCAGTACTTC. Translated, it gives CASSLRTSGMDEQYF.

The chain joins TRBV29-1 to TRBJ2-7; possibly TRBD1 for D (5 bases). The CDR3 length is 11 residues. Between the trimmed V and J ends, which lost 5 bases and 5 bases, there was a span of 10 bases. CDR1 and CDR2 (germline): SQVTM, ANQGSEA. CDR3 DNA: TGCAGCGTTTCAGGGATCCACGAGCAGTACTTC. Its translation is CSVSGIHEQYF.

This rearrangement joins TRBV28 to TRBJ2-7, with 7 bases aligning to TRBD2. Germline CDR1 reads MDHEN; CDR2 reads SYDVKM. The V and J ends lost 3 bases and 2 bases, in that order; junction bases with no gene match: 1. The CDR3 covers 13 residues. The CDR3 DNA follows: TGTGCCAGCAGTTTGGGGGGGACCTACGAGCAGTACTTC. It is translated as CASSLGGTYEQYF.

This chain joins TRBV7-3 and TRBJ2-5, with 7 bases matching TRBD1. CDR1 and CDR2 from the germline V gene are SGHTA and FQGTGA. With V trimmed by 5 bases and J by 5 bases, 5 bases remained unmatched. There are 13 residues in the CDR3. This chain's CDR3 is CASSIRGRETQYF. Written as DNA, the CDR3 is TGTGCCAGCAGCATTAGGGGGCGGGAGACCCAGTACTTC.

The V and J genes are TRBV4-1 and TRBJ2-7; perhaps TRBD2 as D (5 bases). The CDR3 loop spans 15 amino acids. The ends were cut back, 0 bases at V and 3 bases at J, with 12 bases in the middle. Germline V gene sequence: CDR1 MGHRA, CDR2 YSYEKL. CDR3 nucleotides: TGCGCCAGCAGCCAAGATCCAACTAGATACTACGAGCAGTACTTC. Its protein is CASSQDPTRYYEQYF.

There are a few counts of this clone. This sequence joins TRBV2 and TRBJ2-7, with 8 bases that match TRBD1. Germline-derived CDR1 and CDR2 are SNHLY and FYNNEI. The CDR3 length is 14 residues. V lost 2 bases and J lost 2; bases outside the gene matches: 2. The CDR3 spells CASSETGGTYEQYF. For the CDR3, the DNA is TGTGCCAGCAGTGAAACAGGGGGGACCTACGAGCAGTACTTC.

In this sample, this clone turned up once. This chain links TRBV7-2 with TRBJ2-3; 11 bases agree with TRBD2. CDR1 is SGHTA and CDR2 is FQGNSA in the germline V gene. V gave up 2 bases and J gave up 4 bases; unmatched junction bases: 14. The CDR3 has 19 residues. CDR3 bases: TGTGCCAGCAGCTTAAATCCTTTGGTACTAGCGGGAGACGCAGATACGCAGTATTTT. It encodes CASSLNPLVLAGDADTQYF. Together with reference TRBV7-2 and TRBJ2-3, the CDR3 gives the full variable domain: GAGVSQSPSNKVTEKGKDVELRCDPISGHTALYWYRQSLGQGLEFLIYFQGNSAPDKSGLPSDRFSAERTGGSVSTLTIQRTQQEDSAVYLCASSLNPLVLAGDADTQYFGPGTRLTVL.